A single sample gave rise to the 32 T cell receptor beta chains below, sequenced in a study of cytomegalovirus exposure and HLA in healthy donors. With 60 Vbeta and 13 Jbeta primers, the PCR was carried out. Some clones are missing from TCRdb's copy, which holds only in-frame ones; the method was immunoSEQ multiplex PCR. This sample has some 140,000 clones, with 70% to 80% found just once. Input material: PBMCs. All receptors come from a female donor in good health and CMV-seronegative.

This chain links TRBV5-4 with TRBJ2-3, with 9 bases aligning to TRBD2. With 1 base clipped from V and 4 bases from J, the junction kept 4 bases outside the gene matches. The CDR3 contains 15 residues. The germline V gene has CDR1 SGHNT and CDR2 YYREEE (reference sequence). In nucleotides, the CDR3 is TGTGCCAGCAGCTTGACTAGCGGGCTTTCAGATACGCAGTATTTT. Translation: CASSLTSGLSDTQYF. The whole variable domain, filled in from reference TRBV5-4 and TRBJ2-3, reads ETGVTQSPTHLIKTRGQQVTLRCSSQSGHNTVSWYQQALGQGPQFIFQYYREEENGRGNFPPRFSGLQFPNYSSELNVNALELDDSALYLCASSLTSGLSDTQYFGPGTRLTVL.

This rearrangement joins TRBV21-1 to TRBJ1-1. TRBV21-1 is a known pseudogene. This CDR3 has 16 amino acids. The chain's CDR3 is CASSKVEAAMNTEAFF. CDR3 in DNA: TGTGCCAGCAGCAAAGTCGAGGCGGCGATGAACACTGAAGCTTTCTTT.

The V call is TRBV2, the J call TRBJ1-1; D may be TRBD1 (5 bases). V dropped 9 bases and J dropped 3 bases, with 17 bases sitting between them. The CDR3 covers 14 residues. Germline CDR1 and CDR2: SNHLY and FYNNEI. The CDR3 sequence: CASVLRGYDTEAFF. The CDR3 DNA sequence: TGTGCCAGTGTCCTAAGGGGATATGACACTGAAGCTTTCTTT.

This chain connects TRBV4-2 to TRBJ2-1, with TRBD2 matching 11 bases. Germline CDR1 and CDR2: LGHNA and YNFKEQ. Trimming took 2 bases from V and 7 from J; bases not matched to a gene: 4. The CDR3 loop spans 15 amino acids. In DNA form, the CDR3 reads TGTGCCAGCAGCCAACTCGGGACTAGCGGAAATGAGCAGTTCTTC. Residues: CASSQLGTSGNEQFF.

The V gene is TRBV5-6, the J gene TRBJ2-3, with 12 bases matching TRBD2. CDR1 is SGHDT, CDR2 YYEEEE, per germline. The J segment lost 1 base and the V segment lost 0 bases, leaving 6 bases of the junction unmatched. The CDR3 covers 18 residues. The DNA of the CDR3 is TGTGCCAGCAGCTTGGGACTAGCGGGGGATAGTCGCACAGATACGCAGTATTTT. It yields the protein CASSLGLAGDSRTDTQYF.

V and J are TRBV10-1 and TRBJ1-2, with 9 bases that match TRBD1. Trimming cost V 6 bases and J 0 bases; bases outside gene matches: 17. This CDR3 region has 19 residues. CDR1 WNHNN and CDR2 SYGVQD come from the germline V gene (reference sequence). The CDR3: CASRTRPGQGIIANYGYTF. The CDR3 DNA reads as TGCGCCAGCAGGACAAGGCCGGGACAGGGAATAATAGCTAACTATGGCTACACCTTC.

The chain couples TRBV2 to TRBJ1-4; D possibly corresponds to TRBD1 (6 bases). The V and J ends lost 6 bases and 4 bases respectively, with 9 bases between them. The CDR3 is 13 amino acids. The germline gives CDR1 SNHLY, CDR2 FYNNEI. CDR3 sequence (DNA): TGTGCCAGCAGCCGGGACATTAATGAAAAACTGTTTTTT. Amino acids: CASSRDINEKLFF.

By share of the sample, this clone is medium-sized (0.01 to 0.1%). The CDR3 DNA reads as TGTGCCAGCAGTGAGGGGCGCGGTCCAGAGACCCAGTACTTC. It encodes CASSEGRGPETQYF. The J gene is TRBJ2-5, the V gene TRBV2; a possible D gene is TRBD1 (5 bases). CDR1 and CDR2 from the germline V gene are SNHLY and FYNNEI. This CDR3 is 14 amino acids long. V gave up 3 bases and J gave up 4 bases, with 12 bases separating them.

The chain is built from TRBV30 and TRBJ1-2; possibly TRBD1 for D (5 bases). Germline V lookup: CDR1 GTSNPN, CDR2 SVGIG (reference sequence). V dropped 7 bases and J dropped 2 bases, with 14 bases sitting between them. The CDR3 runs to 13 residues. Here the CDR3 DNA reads TGTGCCTTTCCGGACAACTCCAACTATGGCTACACCTTC. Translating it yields CAFPDNSNYGYTF.

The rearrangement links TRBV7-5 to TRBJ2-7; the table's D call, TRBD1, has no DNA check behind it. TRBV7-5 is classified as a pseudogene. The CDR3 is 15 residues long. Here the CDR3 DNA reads TGTGTCAGAAGCTTAAGGGCAGGGGTTCCCTACGAGCAGTACTTC. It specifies CVRSLRAGVPYEQYF.

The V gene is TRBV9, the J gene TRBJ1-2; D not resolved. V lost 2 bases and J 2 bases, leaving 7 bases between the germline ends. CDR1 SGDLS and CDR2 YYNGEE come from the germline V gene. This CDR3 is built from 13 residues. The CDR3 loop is CASSVYGNYGYTF. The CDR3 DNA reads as TGTGCCAGCAGCGTCTACGGGAACTATGGCTACACCTTC. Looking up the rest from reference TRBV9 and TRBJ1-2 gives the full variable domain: DSGVTQTPKHLITATGQRVTLRCSPRSGDLSVYWYQQSLDQGLQFLIQYYNGEERAKGNILERFSAQQFPDLHSELNLSSLELGDSALYFCASSVYGNYGYTFGSGTRLTVV.

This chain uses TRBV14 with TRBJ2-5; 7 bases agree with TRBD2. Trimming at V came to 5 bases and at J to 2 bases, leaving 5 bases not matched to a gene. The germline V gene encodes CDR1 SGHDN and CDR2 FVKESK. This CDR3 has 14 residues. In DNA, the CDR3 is TGTGCCAGCAGCGAGTGGGGACTACAAGAGACCCAGTACTTC. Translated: CASSEWGLQETQYF.

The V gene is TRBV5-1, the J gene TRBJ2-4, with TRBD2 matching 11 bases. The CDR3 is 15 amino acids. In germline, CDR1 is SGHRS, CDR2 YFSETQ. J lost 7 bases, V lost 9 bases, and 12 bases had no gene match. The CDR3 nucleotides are TGCGCCAAGACTAGCGGGAATGGGAAATGGAACATTCAGTACTTC. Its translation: CAKTSGNGKWNIQYF.

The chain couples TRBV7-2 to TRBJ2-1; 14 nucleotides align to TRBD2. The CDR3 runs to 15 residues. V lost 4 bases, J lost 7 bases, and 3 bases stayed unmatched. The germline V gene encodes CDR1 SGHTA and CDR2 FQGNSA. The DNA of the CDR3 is TGTGCCAGCAGCTCGACTAGCGGGGGGGGGAATGAGCAGTTCTTC. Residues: CASSSTSGGGNEQFF.

CDR3 bases: TGTGCCAGCAGGGGCGCGGCACGACGCGGGAGGGCCGACACCGGGGAGCTGTTTTTT. It yields the protein CASRGAARRGRADTGELFF. The rearrangement uses TRBV7-9 and TRBJ2-2; TRBD2 matches at 9 bases. CDR3 length: 19 amino acids. Germline loops: CDR1 SEHNR, CDR2 FQNEAQ (reference sequence). Losses at the gene ends were 6 bases for V and 3 bases for J; bases not matched to a gene: 17.

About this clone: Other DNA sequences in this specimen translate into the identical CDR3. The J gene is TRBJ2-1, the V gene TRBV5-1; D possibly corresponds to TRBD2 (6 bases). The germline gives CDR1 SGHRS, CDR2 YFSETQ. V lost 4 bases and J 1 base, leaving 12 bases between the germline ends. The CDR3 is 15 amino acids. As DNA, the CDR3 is TGCGCCAGCAGCCCCGGGACTTCTTCCTACAATGAGCAGTTCTTC. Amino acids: CASSPGTSSYNEQFF. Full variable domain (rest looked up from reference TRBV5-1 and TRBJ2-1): KAGVTQTPRYLIKTRGQQVTLSCSPISGHRSVSWYQQTPGQGLQFLFEYFSETQRNKGNFPGRFSGRQFSNSRSEMNVSTLELGDSALYLCASSPGTSSYNEQFFGPGTRLTVL.

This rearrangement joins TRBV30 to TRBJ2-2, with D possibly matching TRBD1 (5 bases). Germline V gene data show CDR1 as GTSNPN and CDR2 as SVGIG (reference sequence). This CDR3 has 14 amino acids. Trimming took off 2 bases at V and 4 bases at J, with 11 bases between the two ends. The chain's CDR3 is CAWSHETATGELFF. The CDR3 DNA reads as TGTGCCTGGAGTCATGAGACAGCCACCGGGGAGCTGTTTTTT. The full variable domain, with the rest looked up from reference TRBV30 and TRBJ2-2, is SQTIHQWPATLVQPVGSPLSLECTVEGTSNPNLYWYRQAAGRGLQLLFYSVGIGQISSEVPQNLSASRPQDRQFILSSKKLLLSDSGFYLCAWSHETATGELFFGEGSRLTVL.

In nucleotides, the CDR3 is TGTGCCAGCACCCCTAACGGCAGGAGCAATCAGCCCCAGCATTTT. Its translation is CASTPNGRSNQPQHF. V and J are TRBV6-5 and TRBJ1-5; the D is unclear. Germline values: CDR1 MNHEY, CDR2 SVGAGI. Trimming took 7 bases from V and 1 from J, leaving 14 bases between them. The CDR3 covers 15 residues.

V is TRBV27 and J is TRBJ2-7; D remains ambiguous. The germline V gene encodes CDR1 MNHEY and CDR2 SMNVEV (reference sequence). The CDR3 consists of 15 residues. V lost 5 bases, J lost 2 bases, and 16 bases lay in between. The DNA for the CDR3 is TGTGCCAGCAGTCCCGATCCCCCAATAGCCTACGAGCAGTACTTC. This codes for CASSPDPPIAYEQYF.

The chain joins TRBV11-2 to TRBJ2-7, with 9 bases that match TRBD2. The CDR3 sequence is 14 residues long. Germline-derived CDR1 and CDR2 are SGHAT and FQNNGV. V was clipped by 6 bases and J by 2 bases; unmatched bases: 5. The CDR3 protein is CASRPGLAAYEQYF. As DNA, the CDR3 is TGTGCCAGCAGACCGGGACTAGCAGCCTACGAGCAGTACTTC.

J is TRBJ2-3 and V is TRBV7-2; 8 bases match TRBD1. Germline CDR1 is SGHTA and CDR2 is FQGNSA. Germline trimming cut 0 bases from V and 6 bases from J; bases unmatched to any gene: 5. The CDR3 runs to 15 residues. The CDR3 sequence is CASSLARQGTDTQYF. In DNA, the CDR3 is TGTGCCAGCAGCTTAGCGAGACAGGGGACCGATACGCAGTATTTT. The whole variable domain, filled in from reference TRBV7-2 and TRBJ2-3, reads GAGVSQSPSNKVTEKGKDVELRCDPISGHTALYWYRQSLGQGLEFLIYFQGNSAPDKSGLPSDRFSAERTGGSVSTLTIQRTQQEDSAVYLCASSLARQGTDTQYFGPGTRLTVL.

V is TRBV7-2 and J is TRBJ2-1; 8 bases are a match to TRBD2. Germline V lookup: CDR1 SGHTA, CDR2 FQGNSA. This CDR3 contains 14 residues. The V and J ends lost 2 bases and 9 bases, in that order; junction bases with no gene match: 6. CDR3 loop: CASSLLAGGGEQFF. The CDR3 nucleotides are TGTGCCAGCAGCTTATTGGCGGGAGGTGGTGAGCAGTTCTTC.

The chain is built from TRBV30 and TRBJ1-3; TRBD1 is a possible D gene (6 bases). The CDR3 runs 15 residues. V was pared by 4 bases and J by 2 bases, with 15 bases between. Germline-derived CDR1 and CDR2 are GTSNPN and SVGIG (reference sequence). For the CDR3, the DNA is TGTGCCTGGACAGCCGACAGGCTCCCTGGAAACACCATATATTTT. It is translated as CAWTADRLPGNTIYF.

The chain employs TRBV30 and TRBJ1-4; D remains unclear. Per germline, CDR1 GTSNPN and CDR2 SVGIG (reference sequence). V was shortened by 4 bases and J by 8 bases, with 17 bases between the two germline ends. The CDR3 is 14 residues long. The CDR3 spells CAWTLGRFREKLFF. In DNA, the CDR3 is TGTGCCTGGACTCTGGGGAGGTTCCGGGAAAAACTGTTTTTT.

The CDR3 protein is CASSLRWGGTDTQYF. In DNA form, the CDR3 reads TGTGCCAGCAGCTTACGATGGGGGGGCACAGATACGCAGTATTTT. This sequence joins TRBV11-2 and TRBJ2-3, with D maybe TRBD2 (6 bases). CDR3 length: 15 amino acids. CDR1 is SGHAT and CDR2 is FQNNGV in the germline V gene. Trimming pared 2 bases from V and 1 base from J, leaving 10 bases between.

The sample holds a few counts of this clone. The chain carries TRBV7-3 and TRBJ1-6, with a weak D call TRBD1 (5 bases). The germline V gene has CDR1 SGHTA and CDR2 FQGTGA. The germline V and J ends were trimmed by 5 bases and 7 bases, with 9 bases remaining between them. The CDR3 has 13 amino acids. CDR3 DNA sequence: TGTGCCAGCAGCCAGGGTCAGAATTCACCCCTCCACTTT. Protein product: CASSQGQNSPLHF. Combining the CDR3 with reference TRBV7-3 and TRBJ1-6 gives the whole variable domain GAGVSQTPSNKVTEKGKYVELRCDPISGHTALYWYRQSLGQGPEFLIYFQGTGAADDSGLPNDRFFAVRPEGSVSTLKIQRTERGDSAVYLCASSQGQNSPLHFGNGTRLTVT.

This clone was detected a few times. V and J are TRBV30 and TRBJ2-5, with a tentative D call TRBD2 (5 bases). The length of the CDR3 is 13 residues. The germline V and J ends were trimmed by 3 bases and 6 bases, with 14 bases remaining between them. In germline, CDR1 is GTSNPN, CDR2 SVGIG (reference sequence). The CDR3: CAWSPDSFKTQYF. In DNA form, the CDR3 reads TGTGCCTGGAGCCCGGACTCGTTCAAGACCCAGTACTTC.

The CDR3 coding sequence is TGTGCCAGCAGTCCCGGGGACAGACCTTCCACAGATACGCAGTATTTT. As protein: CASSPGDRPSTDTQYF. The V and J genes are TRBV27 and TRBJ2-3; 7 bases agree with TRBD1. This CDR3 contains 16 residues. V lost 5 bases to trimming and J lost 2 bases; unmatched junction nucleotides: 10. Germline lookup yields CDR1 MNHEY and CDR2 SMNVEV (reference sequence).

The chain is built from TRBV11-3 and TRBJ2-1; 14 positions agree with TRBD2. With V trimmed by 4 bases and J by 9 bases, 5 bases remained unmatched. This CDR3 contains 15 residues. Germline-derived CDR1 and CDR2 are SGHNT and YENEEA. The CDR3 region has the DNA TGTGCCAGCAGCTCCGGGACTAGCGGGAGCAGTGAGCAGTTCTTC. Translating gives CASSSGTSGSSEQFF.

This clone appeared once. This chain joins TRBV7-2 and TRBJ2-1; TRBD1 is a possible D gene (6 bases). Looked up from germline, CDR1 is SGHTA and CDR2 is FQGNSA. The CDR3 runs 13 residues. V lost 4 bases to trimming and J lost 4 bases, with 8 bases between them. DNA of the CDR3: TGTGCCAGCAGCTCGGACAGTTACAATGAGCAGTTCTTC. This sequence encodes CASSSDSYNEQFF.

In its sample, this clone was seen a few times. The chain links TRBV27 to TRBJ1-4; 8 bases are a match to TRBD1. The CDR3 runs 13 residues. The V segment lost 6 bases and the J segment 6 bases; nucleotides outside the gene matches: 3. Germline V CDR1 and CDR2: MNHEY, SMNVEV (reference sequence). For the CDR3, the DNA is TGTGCCAGCAGGGGACAGGACTATGAAAAACTGTTTTTT. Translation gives CASRGQDYEKLFF.

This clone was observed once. CDR3 sequence: CASSWTGVGEQYF. The DNA of the CDR3 is TGTGCCAGCAGCTGGACAGGGGTGGGCGAGCAGTACTTC. The genes are TRBV7-9 and TRBJ2-7; 9 nucleotides line up with TRBD1. With 4 bases clipped from V and 6 bases from J, the junction kept 4 bases outside the gene matches. CDR1 and CDR2 (germline): SEHNR, FQNEAQ (reference sequence). This CDR3 comprises 13 residues. The variable domain in full, completed from reference TRBV7-9 and TRBJ2-7, reads DTGVSQNPRHKITKRGQNVTFRCDPISEHNRLYWYRQTLGQGPEFLTYFQNEAQLEKSRLLSDRFSAERPKGSFSTLEIQRTEQGDSAMYLCASSWTGVGEQYFGPGTRLTVT.